These 3 T cell receptor beta chains were sequenced from one sample in a study of radiation and T cells in renal cell carcinoma (TCRdb year 2020). The method behind the library was the immunoSEQ multiplex PCR assay. TCRdb took over this immuneACCESS table, retaining in-frame rearrangements with V and J assigned. Such tables are incomplete; in checked studies, under half of the missing clones stem from an unresolved V gene, and the remainder is unexplained. This sample gives approximately 90,000 clones in total; roughly 80% of them show up just once. The top ten clones comprise 9.4% of the sample. The sample's time point label, in plain terms: blood 4 weeks post-SBRT, at nephrectomy. Read against the paper, the sample's treatment or condition label means: 15 Gy SBRT to primary tumor, nephrectomy 4 weeks later. The sequenced sample was blood, obtained from a patient whose treatment included radiotherapy and nephrectomy. These receptor sequences come from a man over 45 with renal cell carcinoma.

The V gene is TRBV6-5, the J gene TRBJ2-7, with 9 nucleotides matching TRBD1. Looked up from germline, CDR1 is MNHEY and CDR2 is SVGAGI. This CDR3 comprises 14 residues. J lost 2 bases, V lost 6 bases, and 5 bases had no gene match. Here the CDR3 DNA reads TGTGCCAGCAGCAGACAGGGGGGGGCCTACGAGCAGTACTTC. It translates to CASSRQGGAYEQYF.

With respect to this clone: In the same sample, other DNA sequences code for this CDR3. The V and J genes are TRBV6-5 and TRBJ1-2; tentatively, D is TRBD1 (6 bases). The germline gives CDR1 MNHEY, CDR2 SVGAGI. The V and J ends lost 5 bases and 2 bases respectively, with 9 bases between them. The CDR3 extends over 13 amino acids. CDR3 sequence (DNA): TGTGCCAGCAGTCTGGACAGAAACTATGGCTACACCTTC. Protein: CASSLDRNYGYTF.

The chain links TRBV29-1 to TRBJ2-1, with D perhaps TRBD1 (6 bases). The CDR3 contains 17 residues. Trimming pared 4 bases from V and 5 bases from J, leaving 24 bases between. The germline gives CDR1 SQVTM, CDR2 ANQGSEA. The CDR3 bases are TGCAGCGTTGGATGGGGGTTAGGATGGGGACAAAACAATGAGCAGTTCTTC. Residues: CSVGWGLGWGQNNEQFF.